This TCR beta chain was identified in a study of regulatory T cells in long-lasting Graves disease. Points from the study as a whole: Whereas new patients shared 800 to 1,000 public clonotypes, persistent patients shared more, at under 3,500. TRBV28, TRBJ1-2 and TRBJ2-5 emerged as the favored segments in persistent disease. Accuracy was perhaps lowered by the small sample size.

Construction of TCR beta libraries relied on iRepertoire HTBI primers and on Arm-PCR targeting CDR3 regions. TCRdb analysed the multiplex PCR reads with MiXCR anew, one entry per CDR3 protein. The sample has hundreds of thousands of distinct CDR3 sequences, more than 20% seen once; the top ten hold 7% to 9.5%. The time point here: persistent/refractory GD, antithyroid drugs over 5 years with positive TRAb. PBMCs were the source of the RNA used for TCR sequencing. Graves' disease diagnosis followed American Thyroid Association guidelines. This clonotype was picked up a small number of times. The antigen is not known. This CDR3 region has 17 residues. Germline loops: CDR1 MNHNS, CDR2 SASEGT. The J segment lost 1 base and the V segment lost 7 bases, leaving 13 bases of the junction unmatched.

V gene TRBV6-1 combines with J gene TRBJ1-2; 9 bases line up with TRBD1. Sequences were derived from peripheral blood mononuclear cells (PBMCs), sampled when the disease was refractory, from a patient treated with antithyroid drugs. The sequence was obtained from a female donor with Graves disease. The CDR3 here is CASTPGTGRMVNYGYTF. The CDR3 DNA is TGTGCCAGCACCCCCGGGACAGGGCGAATGGTTAACTATGGCTACACCTTC.